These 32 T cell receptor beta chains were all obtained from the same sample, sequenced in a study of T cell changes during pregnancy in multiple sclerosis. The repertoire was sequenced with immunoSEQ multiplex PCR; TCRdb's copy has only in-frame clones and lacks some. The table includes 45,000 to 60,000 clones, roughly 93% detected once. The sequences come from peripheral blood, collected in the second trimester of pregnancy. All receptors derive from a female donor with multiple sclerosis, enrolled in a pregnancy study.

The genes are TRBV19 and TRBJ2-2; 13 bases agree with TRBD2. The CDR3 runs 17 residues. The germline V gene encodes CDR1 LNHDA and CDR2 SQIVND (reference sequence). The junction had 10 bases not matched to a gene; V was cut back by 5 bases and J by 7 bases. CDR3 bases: TGTGCCAGTAGTCCCGGACTAGCGGGAGCCCAGGGCGGGGAGCTGTTTTTT. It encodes CASSPGLAGAQGGELFF.

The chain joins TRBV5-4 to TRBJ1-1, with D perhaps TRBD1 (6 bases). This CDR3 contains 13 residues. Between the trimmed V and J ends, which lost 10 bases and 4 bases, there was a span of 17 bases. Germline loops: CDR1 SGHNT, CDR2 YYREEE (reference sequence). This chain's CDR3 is CASTGRGRTEAFF. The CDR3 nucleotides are TGTGCCTCAACGGGCAGGGGACGCACTGAAGCTTTCTTT.

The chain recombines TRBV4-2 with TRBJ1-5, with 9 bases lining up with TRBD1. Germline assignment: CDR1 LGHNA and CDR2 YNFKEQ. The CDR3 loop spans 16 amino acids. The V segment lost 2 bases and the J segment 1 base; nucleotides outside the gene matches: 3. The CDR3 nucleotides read TGTGCCAGCAGCCAACTGGGACAGGGAAGCAATCAGCCCCAGCATTTT. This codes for CASSQLGQGSNQPQHF.

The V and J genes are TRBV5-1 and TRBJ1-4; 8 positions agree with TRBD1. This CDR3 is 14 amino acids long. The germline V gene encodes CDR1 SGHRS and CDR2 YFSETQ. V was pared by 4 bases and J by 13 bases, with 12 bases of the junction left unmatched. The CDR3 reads CASSPGTGPGRLFF. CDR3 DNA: TGCGCCAGCAGCCCGGGGACAGGCCCAGGGAGACTGTTTTTT.

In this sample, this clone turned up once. CDR3 region: CASSPYPESTGELFF. CDR3 in DNA: TGTGCCAGCAGTCCCTACCCCGAATCAACCGGGGAGCTGTTTTTT. The V gene is TRBV6-6, the J gene TRBJ2-2; D unclear. V lost 5 bases to trimming and J lost 5 bases, with 15 bases between them. This CDR3 is built from 15 residues. Germline CDR1 is MNHNY and CDR2 is SVGAGI (reference sequence).

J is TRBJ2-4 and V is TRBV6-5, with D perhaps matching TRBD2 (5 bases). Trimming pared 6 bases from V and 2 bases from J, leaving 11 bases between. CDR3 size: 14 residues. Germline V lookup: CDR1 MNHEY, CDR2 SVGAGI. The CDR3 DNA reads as TGTGCCAGCAGGGCGGGCTGGTCCAAAAACATTCAGTACTTC. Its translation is CASRAGWSKNIQYF.

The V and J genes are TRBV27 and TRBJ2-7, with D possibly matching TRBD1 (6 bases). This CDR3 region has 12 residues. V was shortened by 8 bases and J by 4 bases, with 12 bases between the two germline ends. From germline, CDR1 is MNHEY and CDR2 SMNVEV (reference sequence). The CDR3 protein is CASGGQVYEQYF. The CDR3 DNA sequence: TGTGCCAGCGGGGGACAAGTATACGAGCAGTACTTC.

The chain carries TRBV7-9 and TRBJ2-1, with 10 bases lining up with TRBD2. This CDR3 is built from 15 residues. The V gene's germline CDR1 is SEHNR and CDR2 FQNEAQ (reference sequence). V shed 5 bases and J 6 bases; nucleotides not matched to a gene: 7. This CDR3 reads CASSPPRLAGNEQFF. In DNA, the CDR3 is TGTGCCAGCAGCCCGCCGAGACTAGCGGGCAATGAGCAGTTCTTC.

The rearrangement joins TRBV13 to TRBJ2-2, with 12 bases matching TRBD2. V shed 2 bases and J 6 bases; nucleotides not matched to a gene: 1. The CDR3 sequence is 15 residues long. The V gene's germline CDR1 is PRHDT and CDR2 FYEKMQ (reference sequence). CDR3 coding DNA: TGTGCCAGCAGCTTACTAGCGGGAGGGCCCGGGGAGCTGTTTTTT. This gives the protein CASSLLAGGPGELFF. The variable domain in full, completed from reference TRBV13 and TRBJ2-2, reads AAGVIQSPRHLIKEKRETATLKCYPIPRHDTVYWYQQGPGQDPQFLISFYEKMQSDKGSIPDRFSAQQFSDYHSELNMSSLELGDSALYFCASSLLAGGPGELFFGEGSRLTVL.

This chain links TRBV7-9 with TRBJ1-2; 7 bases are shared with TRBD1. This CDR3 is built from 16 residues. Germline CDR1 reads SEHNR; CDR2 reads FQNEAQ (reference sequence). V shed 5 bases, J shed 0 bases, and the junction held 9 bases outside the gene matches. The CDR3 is CASSMGTDYTNYGYTF. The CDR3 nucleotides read TGTGCCAGCAGCATGGGGACAGACTATACTAACTATGGCTACACCTTC.

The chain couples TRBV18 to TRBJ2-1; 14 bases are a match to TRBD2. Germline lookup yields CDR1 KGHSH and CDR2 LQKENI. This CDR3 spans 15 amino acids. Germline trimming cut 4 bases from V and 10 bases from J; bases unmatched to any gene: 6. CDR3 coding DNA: TGTGCCAGCTCACTTCAGGGACTAGCGGGAGACGAGCAGTTCTTC. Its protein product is CASSLQGLAGDEQFF.

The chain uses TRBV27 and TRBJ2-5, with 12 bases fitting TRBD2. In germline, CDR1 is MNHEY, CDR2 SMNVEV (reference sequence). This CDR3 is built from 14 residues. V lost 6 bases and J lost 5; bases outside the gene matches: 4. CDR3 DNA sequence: TGTGCCAGCAGAAGACTAGCGGGAGCCGAGACCCAGTACTTC. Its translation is CASRRLAGAETQYF.

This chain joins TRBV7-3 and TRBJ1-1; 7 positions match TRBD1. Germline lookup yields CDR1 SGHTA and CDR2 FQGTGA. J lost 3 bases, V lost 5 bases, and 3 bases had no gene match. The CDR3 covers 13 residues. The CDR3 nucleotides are TGTGCCAGCAGCCCACAGGGGTACACTGAAGCTTTCTTT. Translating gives CASSPQGYTEAFF.

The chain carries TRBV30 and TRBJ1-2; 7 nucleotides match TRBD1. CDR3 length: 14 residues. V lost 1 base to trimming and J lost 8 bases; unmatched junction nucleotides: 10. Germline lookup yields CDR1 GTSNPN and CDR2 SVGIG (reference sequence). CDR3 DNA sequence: TGTGCCTGGAGTGATCGACAGGGAAAGGAAGGCTACACCTTC. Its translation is CAWSDRQGKEGYTF.

The CDR3 loop reads CASSEGQLNSPLHF. CDR3 sequence (DNA): TGTGCCAGCAGTGAGGGACAGCTTAATTCACCCCTCCACTTT. This chain links TRBV6-5 with TRBJ1-6; 7 nucleotides align to TRBD1. The J segment lost 6 bases and the V segment lost 5 bases, leaving 4 bases of the junction unmatched. CDR3 length: 14 amino acids. The germline V gene has CDR1 MNHEY and CDR2 SVGAGI.

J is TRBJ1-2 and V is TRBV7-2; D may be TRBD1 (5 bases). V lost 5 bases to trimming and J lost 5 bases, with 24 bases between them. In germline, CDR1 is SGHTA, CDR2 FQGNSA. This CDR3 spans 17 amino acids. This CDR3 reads CASSAGREGILRYGYTF. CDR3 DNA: TGTGCCAGCAGCGCCGGACGGGAGGGGATCCTTCGATATGGCTACACCTTC.

This chain's CDR3 is CASSLGPSSGSYEQYF. The DNA of the CDR3 is TGTGCCAGCAGCTTAGGTCCCTCTAGCGGGAGTTACGAGCAGTACTTC. This sequence joins TRBV7-9 and TRBJ2-7, with TRBD2 matching 10 bases. CDR1 is SEHNR, CDR2 FQNEAQ, per germline (reference sequence). The CDR3 covers 16 residues. V lost 1 base to trimming and J lost 4 bases; unmatched junction nucleotides: 7.

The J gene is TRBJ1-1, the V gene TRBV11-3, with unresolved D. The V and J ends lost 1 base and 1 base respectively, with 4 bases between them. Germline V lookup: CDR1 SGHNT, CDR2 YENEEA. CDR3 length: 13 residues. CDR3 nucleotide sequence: TGTGCCAGCAGCTTAGGACAGAACACTGAAGCTTTCTTT. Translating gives CASSLGQNTEAFF.

The CDR3 region is CASSLAVAGGQETQYF. The CDR3 coding sequence is TGTGCCAGCAGCTTGGCGGTAGCGGGGGGCCAAGAGACCCAGTACTTC. The chain combines TRBV7-2 with TRBJ2-5; 10 positions agree with TRBD2. CDR3 length: 16 residues. V shed 3 bases and J 1 base; nucleotides not matched to a gene: 5. The germline V gene has CDR1 SGHTA and CDR2 FQGNSA.

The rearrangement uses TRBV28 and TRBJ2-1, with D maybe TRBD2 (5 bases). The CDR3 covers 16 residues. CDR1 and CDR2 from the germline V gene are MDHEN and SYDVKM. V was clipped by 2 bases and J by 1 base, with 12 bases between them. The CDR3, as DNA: TGTGCCAGCAGTTTAATGCTAGCAGAGTCCTACAATGAGCAGTTCTTC. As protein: CASSLMLAESYNEQFF.

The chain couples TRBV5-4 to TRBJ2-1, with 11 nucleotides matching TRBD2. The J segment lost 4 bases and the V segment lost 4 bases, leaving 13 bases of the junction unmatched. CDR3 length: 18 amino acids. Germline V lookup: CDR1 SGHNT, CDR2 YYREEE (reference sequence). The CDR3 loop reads CASSLGTSGLGLYNEQFF. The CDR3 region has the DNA TGTGCCAGCAGCCTCGGGACTAGCGGACTAGGCCTTTACAATGAGCAGTTCTTC.

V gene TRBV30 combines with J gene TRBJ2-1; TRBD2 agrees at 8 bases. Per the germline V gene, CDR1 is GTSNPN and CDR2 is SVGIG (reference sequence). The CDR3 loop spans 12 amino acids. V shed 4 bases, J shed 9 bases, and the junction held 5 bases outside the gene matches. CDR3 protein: CAWTGGRLEQFF. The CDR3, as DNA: TGTGCCTGGACGGGGGGGCGGCTTGAGCAGTTCTTC.

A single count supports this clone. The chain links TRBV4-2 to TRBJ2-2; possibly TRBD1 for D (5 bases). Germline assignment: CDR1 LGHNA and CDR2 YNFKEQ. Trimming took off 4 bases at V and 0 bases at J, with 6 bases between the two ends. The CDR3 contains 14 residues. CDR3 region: CASSRTTNTGELFF. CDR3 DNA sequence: TGTGCCAGCAGCCGGACAACGAACACCGGGGAGCTGTTTTTT.

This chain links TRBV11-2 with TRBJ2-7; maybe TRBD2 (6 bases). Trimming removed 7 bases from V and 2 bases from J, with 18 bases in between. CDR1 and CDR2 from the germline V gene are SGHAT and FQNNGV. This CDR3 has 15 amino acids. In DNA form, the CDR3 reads TGTGCCAGCACCCTCTCCGGGGGTAGCACCTACGAGCAGTACTTC. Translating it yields CASTLSGGSTYEQYF.

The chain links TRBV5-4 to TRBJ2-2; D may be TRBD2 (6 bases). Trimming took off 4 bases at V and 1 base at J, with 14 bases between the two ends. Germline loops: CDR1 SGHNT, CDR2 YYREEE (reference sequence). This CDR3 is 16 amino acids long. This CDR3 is CASSPGAVRNTGELFF. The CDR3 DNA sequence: TGTGCCAGCAGCCCGGGAGCTGTTCGGAACACCGGGGAGCTGTTTTTT.

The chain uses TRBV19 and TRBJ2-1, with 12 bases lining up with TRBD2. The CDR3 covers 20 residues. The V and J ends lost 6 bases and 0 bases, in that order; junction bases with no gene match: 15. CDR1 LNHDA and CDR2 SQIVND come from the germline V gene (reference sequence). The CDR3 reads CASRGSPAGLAGSSYNEQFF. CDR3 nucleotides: TGTGCCAGTAGGGGGAGCCCCGCGGGACTAGCGGGTAGCTCCTACAATGAGCAGTTCTTC. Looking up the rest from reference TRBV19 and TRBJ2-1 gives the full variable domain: DGGITQSPKYLFRKEGQNVTLSCEQNLNHDAMYWYRQDPGQGLRLIYYSQIVNDFQKGDIAEGYSVSREKKESFPLTVTSAQKNPTAFYLCASRGSPAGLAGSSYNEQFFGPGTRLTVL.

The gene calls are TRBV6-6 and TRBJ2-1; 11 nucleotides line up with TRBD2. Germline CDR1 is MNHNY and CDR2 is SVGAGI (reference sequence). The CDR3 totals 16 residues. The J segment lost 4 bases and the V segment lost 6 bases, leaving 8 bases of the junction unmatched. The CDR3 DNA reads TGTGCCAGCAGAAAGTACGGGACTAGCGGTTACAATGAGCAGTTCTTC. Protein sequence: CASRKYGTSGYNEQFF.

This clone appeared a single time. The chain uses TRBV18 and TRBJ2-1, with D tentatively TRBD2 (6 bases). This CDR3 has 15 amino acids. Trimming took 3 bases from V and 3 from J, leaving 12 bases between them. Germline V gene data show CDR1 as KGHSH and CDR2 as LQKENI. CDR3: CASSPGSGYYNEQFF. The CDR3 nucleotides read TGTGCCAGCTCACCGGGTAGCGGTTACTACAATGAGCAGTTCTTC.

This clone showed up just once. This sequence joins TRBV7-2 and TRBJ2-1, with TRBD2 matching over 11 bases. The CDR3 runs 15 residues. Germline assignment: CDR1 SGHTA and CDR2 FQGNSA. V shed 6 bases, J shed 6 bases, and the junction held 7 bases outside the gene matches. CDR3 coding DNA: TGTGCCAGCAGTCGCACTAGCGGGAGTGGCAATGAGCAGTTCTTC. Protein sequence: CASSRTSGSGNEQFF.

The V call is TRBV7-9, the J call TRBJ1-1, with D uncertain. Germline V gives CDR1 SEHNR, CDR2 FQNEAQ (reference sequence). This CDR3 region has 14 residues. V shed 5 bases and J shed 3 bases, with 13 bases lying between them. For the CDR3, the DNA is TGTGCCAGCAGCGCCTCGACGGGAGACACTGAAGCTTTCTTT. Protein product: CASSASTGDTEAFF.

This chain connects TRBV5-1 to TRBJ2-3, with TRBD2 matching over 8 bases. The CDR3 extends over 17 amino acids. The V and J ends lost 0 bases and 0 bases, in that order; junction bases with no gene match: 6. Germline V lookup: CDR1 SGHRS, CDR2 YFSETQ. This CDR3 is CASSLEPSGRSTDTQYF. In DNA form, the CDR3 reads TGCGCCAGCAGCTTGGAACCTAGCGGGCGTAGCACAGATACGCAGTATTTT.

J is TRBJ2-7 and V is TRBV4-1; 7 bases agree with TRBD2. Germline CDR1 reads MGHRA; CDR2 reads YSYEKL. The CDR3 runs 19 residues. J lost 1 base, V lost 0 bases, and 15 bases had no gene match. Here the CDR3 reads CASSQDRVGLAAFSYEQYF. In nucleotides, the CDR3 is TGCGCCAGCAGCCAAGATCGGGTCGGGCTAGCGGCTTTTTCCTACGAGCAGTACTTC.